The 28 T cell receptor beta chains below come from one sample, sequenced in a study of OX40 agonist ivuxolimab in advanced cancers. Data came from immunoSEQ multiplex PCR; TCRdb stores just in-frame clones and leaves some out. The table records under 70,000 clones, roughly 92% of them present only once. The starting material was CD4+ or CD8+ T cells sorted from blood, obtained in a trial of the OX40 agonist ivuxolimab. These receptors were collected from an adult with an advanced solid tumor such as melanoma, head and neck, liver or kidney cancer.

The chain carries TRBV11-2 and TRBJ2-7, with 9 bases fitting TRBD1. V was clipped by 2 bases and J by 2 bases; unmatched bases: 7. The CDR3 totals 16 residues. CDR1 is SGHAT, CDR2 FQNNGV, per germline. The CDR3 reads CASSLTPGQGAYEQYF. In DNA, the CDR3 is TGTGCCAGCAGCTTAACTCCGGGACAGGGCGCCTACGAGCAGTACTTC.

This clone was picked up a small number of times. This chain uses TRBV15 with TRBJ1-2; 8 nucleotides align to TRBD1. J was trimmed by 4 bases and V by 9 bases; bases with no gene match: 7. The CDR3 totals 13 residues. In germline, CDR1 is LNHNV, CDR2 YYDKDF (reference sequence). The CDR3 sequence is CATGQGSLYGYTF. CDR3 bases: TGTGCCACTGGACAGGGATCCCTCTATGGCTACACCTTC.

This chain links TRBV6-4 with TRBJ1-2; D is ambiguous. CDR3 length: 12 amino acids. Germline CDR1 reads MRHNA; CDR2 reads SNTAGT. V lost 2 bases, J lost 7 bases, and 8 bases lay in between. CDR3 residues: CASSDRVGGYTF. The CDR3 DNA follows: TGTGCCAGCAGTGACAGGGTGGGTGGCTACACCTTC.

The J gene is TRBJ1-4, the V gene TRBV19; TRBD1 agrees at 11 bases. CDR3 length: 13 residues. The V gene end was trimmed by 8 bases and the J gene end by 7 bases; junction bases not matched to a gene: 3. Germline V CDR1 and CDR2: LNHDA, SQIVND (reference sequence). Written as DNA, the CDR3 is TGTGCCAGTGGACAGGGGGCGGCTGAAAAACTGTTTTTT. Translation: CASGQGAAEKLFF.

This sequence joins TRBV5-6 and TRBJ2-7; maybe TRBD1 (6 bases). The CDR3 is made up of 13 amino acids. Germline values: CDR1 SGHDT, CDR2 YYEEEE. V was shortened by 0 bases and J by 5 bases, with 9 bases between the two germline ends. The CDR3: CASSLDPGDEQYF. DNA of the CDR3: TGTGCCAGCAGCTTGGACCCAGGGGACGAGCAGTACTTC.

The CDR3 DNA reads as TGCGCCAGCAGCTACGGGCAGTCTGGGTACGAGCAGTACTTC. Its translation: CASSYGQSGYEQYF. V gene TRBV5-1 combines with J gene TRBJ2-7; D gene ambiguous. V lost 3 bases and J 4 bases, leaving 14 bases between the germline ends. Per the germline V gene, CDR1 is SGHRS and CDR2 is YFSETQ. The CDR3 is 14 amino acids.

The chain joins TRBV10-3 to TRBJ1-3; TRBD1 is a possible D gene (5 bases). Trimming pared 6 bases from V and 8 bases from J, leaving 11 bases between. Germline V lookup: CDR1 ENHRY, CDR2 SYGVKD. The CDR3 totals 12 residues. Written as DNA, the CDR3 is TGTGCCATCAGGGAAGAAGGGGACACCATATATTTT. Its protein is CAIREEGDTIYF.

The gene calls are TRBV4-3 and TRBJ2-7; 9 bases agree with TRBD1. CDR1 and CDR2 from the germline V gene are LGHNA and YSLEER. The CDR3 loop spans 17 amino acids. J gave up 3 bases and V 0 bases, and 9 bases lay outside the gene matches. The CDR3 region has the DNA TGCGCCAGCAGCCAAGATCGGGGGACAGGGATGAACTACGAGCAGTACTTC. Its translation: CASSQDRGTGMNYEQYF.

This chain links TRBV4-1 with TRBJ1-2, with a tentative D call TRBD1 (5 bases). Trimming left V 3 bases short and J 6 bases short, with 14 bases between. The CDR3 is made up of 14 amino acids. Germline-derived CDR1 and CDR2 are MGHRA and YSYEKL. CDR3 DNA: TGCGCCAGCAGCCAGGCCGGGGCTCAGCATGGCTACACCTTC. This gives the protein CASSQAGAQHGYTF.

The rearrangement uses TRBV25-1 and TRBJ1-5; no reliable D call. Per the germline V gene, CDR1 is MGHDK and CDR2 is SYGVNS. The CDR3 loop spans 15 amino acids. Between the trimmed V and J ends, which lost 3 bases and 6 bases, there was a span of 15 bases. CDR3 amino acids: CASSEQLRRRQPQHF. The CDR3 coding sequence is TGTGCCAGCAGTGAGCAGCTAAGAAGGCGTCAGCCCCAGCATTTT.

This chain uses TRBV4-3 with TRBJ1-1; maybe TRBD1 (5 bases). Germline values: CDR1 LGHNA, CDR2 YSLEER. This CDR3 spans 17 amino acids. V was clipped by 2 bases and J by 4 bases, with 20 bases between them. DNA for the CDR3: TGCGCCAGCAGCCAATCTGCGGAGGGGCCCTTTAGCACTGAAGCTTTCTTT. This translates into CASSQSAEGPFSTEAFF.

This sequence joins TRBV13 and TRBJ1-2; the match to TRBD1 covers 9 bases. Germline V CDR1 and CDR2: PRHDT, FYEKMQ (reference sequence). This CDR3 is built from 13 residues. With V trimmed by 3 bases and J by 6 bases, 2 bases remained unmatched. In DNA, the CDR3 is TGTGCCAGCAGCTTGGGGACAGGGCATGGCTACACCTTC. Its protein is CASSLGTGHGYTF.

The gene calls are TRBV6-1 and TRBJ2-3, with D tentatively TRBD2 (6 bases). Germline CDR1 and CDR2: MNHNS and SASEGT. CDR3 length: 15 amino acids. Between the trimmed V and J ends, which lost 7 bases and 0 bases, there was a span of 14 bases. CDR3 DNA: TGTGCCAGCAACCTAGAAGCGGGTAGCACAGATACGCAGTATTTT. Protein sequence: CASNLEAGSTDTQYF.

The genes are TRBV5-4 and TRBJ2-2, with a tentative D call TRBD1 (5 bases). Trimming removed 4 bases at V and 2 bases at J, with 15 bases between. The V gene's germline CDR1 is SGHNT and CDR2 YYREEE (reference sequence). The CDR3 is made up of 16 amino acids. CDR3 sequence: CASSLAGAVNTGELFF. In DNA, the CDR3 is TGTGCCAGCAGCCTTGCTGGGGCGGTAAACACCGGGGAGCTGTTTTTT.

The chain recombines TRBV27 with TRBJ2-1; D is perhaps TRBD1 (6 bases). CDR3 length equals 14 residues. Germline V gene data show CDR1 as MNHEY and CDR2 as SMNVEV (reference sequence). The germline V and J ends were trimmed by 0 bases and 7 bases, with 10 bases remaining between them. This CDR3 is CASSLSTGWNEQFF. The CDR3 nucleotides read TGTGCCAGCAGTTTATCGACAGGTTGGAATGAGCAGTTCTTC.

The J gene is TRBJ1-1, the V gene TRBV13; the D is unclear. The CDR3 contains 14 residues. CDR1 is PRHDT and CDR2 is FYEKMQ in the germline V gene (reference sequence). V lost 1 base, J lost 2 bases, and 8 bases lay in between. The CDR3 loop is CASSLASDNTEAFF. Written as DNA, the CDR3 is TGTGCCAGCAGCTTAGCATCAGATAACACTGAAGCTTTCTTT.

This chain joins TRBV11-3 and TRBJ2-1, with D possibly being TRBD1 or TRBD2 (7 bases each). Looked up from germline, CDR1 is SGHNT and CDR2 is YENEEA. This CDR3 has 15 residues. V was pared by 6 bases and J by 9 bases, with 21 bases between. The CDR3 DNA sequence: TGTGCCAGCAGTCAGCGGGACAGCATCATCGGTGAGCAGTTCTTC. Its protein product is CASSQRDSIIGEQFF.

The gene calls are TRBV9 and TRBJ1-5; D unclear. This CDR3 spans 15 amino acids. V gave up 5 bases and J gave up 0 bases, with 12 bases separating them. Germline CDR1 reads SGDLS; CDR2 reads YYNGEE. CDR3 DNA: TGTGCCAGCAGTATACGTGACGGTAGCAATCAGCCCCAGCATTTT. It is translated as CASSIRDGSNQPQHF.

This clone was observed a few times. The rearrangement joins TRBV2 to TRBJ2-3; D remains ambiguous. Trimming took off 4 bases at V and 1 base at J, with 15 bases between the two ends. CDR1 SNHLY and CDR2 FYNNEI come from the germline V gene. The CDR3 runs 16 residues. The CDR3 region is CASSVSQEWGTDTQYF. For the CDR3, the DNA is TGTGCCAGCAGTGTTTCCCAGGAGTGGGGCACAGATACGCAGTATTTT.

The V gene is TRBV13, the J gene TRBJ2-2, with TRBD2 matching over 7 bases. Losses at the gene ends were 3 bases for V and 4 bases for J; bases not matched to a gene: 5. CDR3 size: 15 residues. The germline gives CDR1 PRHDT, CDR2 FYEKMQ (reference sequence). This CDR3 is CASSFGLGSTGELFF. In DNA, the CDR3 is TGTGCCAGCAGCTTTGGACTAGGGAGCACCGGGGAGCTGTTTTTT.

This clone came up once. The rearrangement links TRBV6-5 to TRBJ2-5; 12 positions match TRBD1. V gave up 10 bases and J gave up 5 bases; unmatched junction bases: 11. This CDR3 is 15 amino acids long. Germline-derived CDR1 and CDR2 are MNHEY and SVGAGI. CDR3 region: CATPLRDRGLETQYF. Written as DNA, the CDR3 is TGTGCCACCCCCCTCCGGGACAGGGGGCTTGAGACCCAGTACTTC.

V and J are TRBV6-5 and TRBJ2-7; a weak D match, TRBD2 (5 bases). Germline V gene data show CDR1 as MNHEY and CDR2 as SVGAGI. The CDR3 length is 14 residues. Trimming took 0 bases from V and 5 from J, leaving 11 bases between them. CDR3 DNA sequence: TGTGCCAGCAGTTACTCGACTGGCGGGCACGAGCAGTACTTC. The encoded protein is CASSYSTGGHEQYF.

CDR3 region: CASSERAPGQQETQYF. CDR3 sequence (DNA): TGTGCCAGCAGTGAAAGGGCACCTGGTCAGCAAGAGACCCAGTACTTC. This chain connects TRBV25-1 to TRBJ2-5; no clear D. Trimming removed 2 bases from V and 2 bases from J, with 15 bases in between. CDR1 MGHDK and CDR2 SYGVNS come from the germline V gene. The CDR3 covers 16 residues.

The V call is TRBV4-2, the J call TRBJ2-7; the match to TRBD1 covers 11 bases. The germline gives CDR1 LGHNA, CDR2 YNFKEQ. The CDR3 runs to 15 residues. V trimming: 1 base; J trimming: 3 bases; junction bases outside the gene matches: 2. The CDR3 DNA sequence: TGTGCCAGCAGCCAAGTTGGGACAGGGGGCTACGAGCAGTACTTC. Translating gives CASSQVGTGGYEQYF.

The CDR3 nucleotides read TGTGCCAGCAGCCGGAAGTGGGACCGGGGGATCCCTGAAGCTTTCTTT. Protein sequence: CASSRKWDRGIPEAFF. The chain links TRBV5-6 to TRBJ1-1; TRBD1 might be the D (5 bases). The CDR3 runs to 16 residues. Trimming removed 4 bases at V and 6 bases at J, with 22 bases between. Germline V gives CDR1 SGHDT, CDR2 YYEEEE.

CDR3 nucleotides: TGTGCCAGCAGTTTCGGGACAGGGGGCACAGATACGCAGTATTTT. It yields the protein CASSFGTGGTDTQYF. The chain is built from TRBV27 and TRBJ2-3; 10 bases line up with TRBD1. Germline CDR1 MNHEY, CDR2 SMNVEV (reference sequence). Losses at the gene ends were 3 bases for V and 1 base for J; bases not matched to a gene: 1. This CDR3 region has 15 residues.

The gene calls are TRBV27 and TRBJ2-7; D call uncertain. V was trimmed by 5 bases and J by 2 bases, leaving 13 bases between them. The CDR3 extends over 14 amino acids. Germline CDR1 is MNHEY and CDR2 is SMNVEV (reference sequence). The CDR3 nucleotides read TGTGCCAGCAGTCAGTCTCCGCAGCCCTACGAGCAGTACTTC. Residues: CASSQSPQPYEQYF.

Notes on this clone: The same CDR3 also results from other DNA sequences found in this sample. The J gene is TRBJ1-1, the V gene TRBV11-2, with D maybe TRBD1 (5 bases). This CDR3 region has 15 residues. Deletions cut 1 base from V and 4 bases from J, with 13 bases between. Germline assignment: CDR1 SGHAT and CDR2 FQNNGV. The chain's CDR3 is CASSLGGVGGTEAFF. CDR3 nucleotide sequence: TGTGCCAGCAGCTTAGGCGGAGTTGGGGGCACTGAAGCTTTCTTT.